This TCR beta chain was identified in a study of identical twins. Study observations and caveats: Zero-insertion analyses might be partly confounded by invariant T cells like MAIT and iNKT.

Healthy Caucasians, and only they, were the donors. Through template switching, a universal primer site was introduced, and the cDNA contained unique molecular identifiers. TCRdb reanalysed the 5' RACE reads using MiXCR and keeps one entry per CDR3 protein. The sample has 200,000 to 250,000 distinct CDR3 sequences, roughly 7% seen once. The CDR3 has 14 residues. Looked up from germline, CDR1 is LNHDA and CDR2 is SQIVND (reference sequence). Trimming took 4 bases from V and 1 from J, leaving 10 bases between them. Details on this clonotype: The antigen is not known.

This sample also appeared in a second study, on yellow fever vaccine responses in identical twins.

This chain links TRBV19 with TRBJ1-1; tentatively, D is TRBD1 (5 bases). The sample taken for sequencing was memory (CD45RO+) T cells sorted from blood. This TCR derives from a woman between 18 and 30 years old in good health. The CDR3 here is CASSSRAGNTEAFF. Here the CDR3 DNA reads TGTGCCAGTAGTAGCAGGGCGGGGAACACTGAAGCTTTCTTT.